The 8 T cell receptor beta chains below all came from one sample that was sequenced in a study of OX40 agonist ivuxolimab in advanced cancers. Method: immunoSEQ multiplex PCR; TCRdb's copy keeps in-frame clones and lacks some. The sample records 55,000 to 80,000 clones, 89% being singletons. The sample here was CD4+ or CD8+ T cells sorted from blood, taken in a trial of the OX40 agonist ivuxolimab. The receptors stem from an adult with an advanced solid tumor such as melanoma, head and neck, liver or kidney cancer.

The chain links TRBV29-1 to TRBJ2-1, with a tentative D call TRBD2 (6 bases). This CDR3 has 11 residues. Germline-derived CDR1 and CDR2 are SQVTM and ANQGSEA. Trimming took 5 bases from V and 9 from J, leaving 11 bases between them. Written as DNA, the CDR3 is TGCAGCGTTTGGGGGGTTGGTGAGCAGTTCTTC. This sequence encodes CSVWGVGEQFF.

The chain carries TRBV29-1 and TRBJ1-2; D is unclear. The CDR3 length is 8 residues. The V and J ends lost 7 bases and 8 bases respectively, with 5 bases between them. The germline gives CDR1 SQVTM, CDR2 ANQGSEA. The CDR3 loop is CSDSGYTF. In nucleotides, the CDR3 is TGCAGCGACAGCGGCTACACCTTC.

This chain links TRBV6-1 with TRBJ2-3, with TRBD2 matching 7 bases. In germline, CDR1 is MNHNS, CDR2 SASEGT. This CDR3 contains 14 residues. V shed 6 bases, J shed 5 bases, and the junction held 8 bases outside the gene matches. The CDR3 sequence is CASSTTRGIDTQYF. CDR3 bases: TGTGCCAGCAGCACCACGCGGGGGATAGATACGCAGTATTTT.

The J gene is TRBJ2-7, the V gene TRBV6-1; D might be TRBD1 or TRBD2, each matching 7 bases. The CDR3 is 18 amino acids. The V and J ends lost 1 base and 3 bases respectively, with 22 bases between them. Germline V gene sequence: CDR1 MNHNS, CDR2 SASEGT. CDR3 loop: CASSEGQGWPSGYYEQYF. CDR3 bases: TGTGCCAGCAGTGAAGGACAGGGATGGCCTAGCGGTTACTACGAGCAGTACTTC.

The V call is TRBV28, the J call TRBJ2-7, with 10 positions matching TRBD1. CDR3 length: 14 amino acids. CDR1 and CDR2 from the germline V gene are MDHEN and SYDVKM. CDR3 sequence (DNA): TGTGCGACTAGGCCGGACAGGGGGGTCTACGAGCAGTACTTC. It encodes CATRPDRGVYEQYF.

The rearrangement joins TRBV9 to TRBJ2-3; D is unresolved. The CDR3 has 13 amino acids. Per the germline V gene, CDR1 is SGDLS and CDR2 is YYNGEE. V gave up 6 bases and J gave up 4 bases, with 12 bases separating them. This CDR3 is CASNAVRSDTQYF. CDR3 DNA: TGTGCCAGCAACGCCGTCCGCTCAGATACGCAGTATTTT.

The rearrangement uses TRBV19 and TRBJ2-1, with D hard to call. The V gene's germline CDR1 is LNHDA and CDR2 SQIVND (reference sequence). The CDR3 covers 13 residues. V lost 10 bases to trimming and J lost 6 bases, with 16 bases between them. This CDR3 reads CATSLTRGNEQFF. The CDR3 nucleotides are TGTGCCACCTCGCTAACACGAGGCAATGAGCAGTTCTTC.

V and J are TRBV27 and TRBJ1-1; a weak D match, TRBD1 (5 bases). The V end lost 1 base, the J end lost 1 base, and 7 bases lay between the germline ends. Germline CDR1 MNHEY, CDR2 SMNVEV (reference sequence). The CDR3 runs 14 residues. The CDR3 spells CASSLFGTNTEAFF. CDR3 bases: TGTGCCAGCAGTTTATTTGGGACGAACACTGAAGCTTTCTTT.